The sequence of this TCR beta chain was determined in a study of cytomegalovirus exposure and HLA in healthy donors. Study-level background: The Caucasian-associated ancestry cluster held roughly 84% of 398 genotyped donors. Study-level results: For presence/absence analyses, sequencing depth was assumed to be roughly uniform across donors. CMV antigen specificity was confirmed in vitro for a few CMV-associated chains. In a later analysis, a missense DCLRE1C variant was linked to TCR beta V- and J-gene trimming.

The primer mix had 60 Vbeta and 13 Jbeta primers. This table comes from immunoSEQ multiplex PCR, and its TCRdb copy is limited to in-frame clones, with some not included. The sample has 60,000 to 70,000 clones; 80% to 90% are singletons. Points on this clone: Its antigen remains unidentified.

CDR1 SEHNR and CDR2 FQNEAQ come from the germline V gene (reference sequence). The J segment lost 3 bases and the V segment lost 5 bases, leaving 9 bases of the junction unmatched. This CDR3 is built from 15 residues. The source is a woman in her twenties or thirties in good health and CMV-seronegative. The rearrangement uses TRBV7-9 and TRBJ1-1; TRBD1 agrees at 7 bases. The sequencing input was PBMCs. The CDR3 DNA is TGTGCCAGCAGCCTACAGGGGTGGGGTGACACTGAAGCTTTCTTT. Encoded protein: CASSLQGWGDTEAFF.